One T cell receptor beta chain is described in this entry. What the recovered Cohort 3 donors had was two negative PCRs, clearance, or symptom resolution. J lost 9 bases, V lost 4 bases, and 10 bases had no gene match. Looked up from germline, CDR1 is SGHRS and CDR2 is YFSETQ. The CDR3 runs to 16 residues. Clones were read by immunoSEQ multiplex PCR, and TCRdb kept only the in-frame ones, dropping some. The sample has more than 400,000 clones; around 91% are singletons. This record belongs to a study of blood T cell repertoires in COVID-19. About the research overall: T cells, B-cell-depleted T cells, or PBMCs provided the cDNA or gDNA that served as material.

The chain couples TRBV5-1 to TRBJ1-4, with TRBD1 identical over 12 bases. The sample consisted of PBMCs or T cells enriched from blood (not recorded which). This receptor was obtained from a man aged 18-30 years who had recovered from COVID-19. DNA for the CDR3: TGCGCCAGCAGCCCCGGGACAGGGGGCGCTTCACAAAAACTGTTTTTT. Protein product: CASSPGTGGASQKLFF.